This paragraph covers one TCR beta chain sequence. The antigen remains unidentified. The data were produced by immunoSEQ multiplex PCR, yet TCRdb's version contains in-frame clones alone and is incomplete. The sample lists more than 35,000 clones; 80% to 90% were seen once. This record belongs to a study of a mutant IDH1 vaccine in newly diagnosed glioma. Across the study: Of the patients given treatment, roughly 60% were male and 37.5% were female, and a mean age of about 44 years was recorded.

Described time point: week 5, during vaccination. Vaccination used 300 ug of mutant IDH1 20-mer peptide per dose, with topical imiquimod. CDR3 length: 15 amino acids. Trimming took off 0 bases at V and 0 bases at J, with 8 bases between the two ends. The germline V gene encodes CDR1 LGHNA and CDR2 YSLEER. Source: PBMCs, taken from a glioma patient whose treatment included an IDH1 peptide vaccine. The V gene is TRBV4-3, the J gene TRBJ1-2, with a weak D call TRBD1 (5 bases). This TCR was sampled from a man between 40 and 49 years old with glioma. CDR3 DNA sequence: TGCGCCAGCAGCCAAGAACAGGCCGCTAACTATGGCTACACCTTC. The encoded protein is CASSQEQAANYGYTF.